This TCR beta chain derives from a study of blood T cell repertoires in COVID-19. Study-level background: COVID-19 samples collected from the United States, Italy and Spain covered acute and convalescent phases. T cells, B-cell-depleted T cells, or PBMCs provided the cDNA or gDNA that served as material.

Method: immunoSEQ multiplex PCR; TCRdb's copy keeps in-frame clones and lacks some. This table has a few hundred thousand clones, about nine tenths appearing once. V was pared by 4 bases and J by 6 bases, with 18 bases between. CDR1 MDHEN and CDR2 SYDVKM come from the germline V gene. The CDR3 contains 16 residues. Participants spanned ages about 18 to 100 years and resided in about two dozen US areas. V gene TRBV28 combines with J gene TRBJ2-2; possibly TRBD2 for D (6 bases). Source material: PBMCs or T cells enriched from blood (not recorded which). The source is a woman aged 35 to 49 who had recovered from COVID-19. The CDR3 reads CASSSSSGLSPGELFF. The CDR3 DNA follows: TGTGCCAGCAGTTCGAGTTCGGGACTCTCCCCCGGGGAGCTGTTTTTT.